A single sample is the source of the 28 T cell receptor beta chains below, sequenced in a study of T cell responses to AZD1222 COVID-19 vaccine. Here immunoSEQ multiplex PCR was the method, and the copy in TCRdb shows in-frame clones only, minus some. The sample has about 110,000 clones; nearly 90% are singletons. Sequenced here: peripheral blood, sampled 28 days after the second AZD1222 dose. The source of these receptors is an adult who received the AZD1222 COVID-19 vaccine.

V usage is TRBV6-2 or TRBV6-3 and J usage is TRBJ1-2, with D tentatively TRBD1 (5 bases). Germline V gene lookup returns CDR1 MNHEY and CDR2 SVGEGT. V was clipped by 5 bases and J by 3 bases, with 16 bases between them. This CDR3 contains 15 residues. In DNA form, the CDR3 reads TGTGCCAGCAGTAATATCAGGGATTCCTACTATGGCTACACCTTC. Amino acids: CASSNIRDSYYGYTF.

The chain joins TRBV12-5 to TRBJ2-2, with a possible D match to TRBD1 (5 bases). Trimming left V 1 base short and J 4 bases short, with 10 bases between. The CDR3 has 15 residues. Germline V lookup: CDR1 LGHNT, CDR2 FRNRAP. The CDR3 DNA reads as TGTGCTAGTGGTTTGGCCCAGGGCATCACCGGGGAGCTGTTTTTT. It encodes CASGLAQGITGELFF.

This chain links TRBV27 with TRBJ2-1; perhaps TRBD1 as D (5 bases). Trimming shortened V by 7 bases and J by 4 bases, and 11 bases separated the two germline ends. In germline, CDR1 is MNHEY, CDR2 SMNVEV (reference sequence). This CDR3 comprises 13 residues. CDR3 in amino acids: CASKLRGYNEQFF. CDR3 DNA: TGTGCCAGCAAATTAAGGGGTTACAATGAGCAGTTCTTC.

This rearrangement joins TRBV7-9 to TRBJ1-4; D is unclear. CDR1 and CDR2 from the germline V gene are SEHNR and FQNEAQ (reference sequence). The CDR3 has 14 residues. Between the trimmed V and J ends, which lost 5 bases and 0 bases, there was a span of 7 bases. In nucleotides, the CDR3 is TGTGCCAGCAGCCGGGAAGCAACTAATGAAAAACTGTTTTTT. It specifies CASSREATNEKLFF.

This clone was detected ten times or more. The identical CDR3 is also encoded by other nucleotide sequences in the sample. DNA for the CDR3: TGTGCCAGCAGTTTATCAGGGGCTGGGAACACTGAAGCTTTCTTT. It codes for CASSLSGAGNTEAFF. V usage is TRBV27 and J usage is TRBJ1-1, with D possibly TRBD1 on 5 matching bases. Trimming pared 0 bases from V and 1 base from J, leaving 9 bases between. The CDR3 runs 15 residues. The germline V gene encodes CDR1 MNHEY and CDR2 SMNVEV (reference sequence).

The J gene is TRBJ1-2, the V gene TRBV19; TRBD1 matches at 11 bases. Germline-derived CDR1 and CDR2 are LNHDA and SQIVND (reference sequence). This CDR3 is 15 amino acids long. The junction had 7 bases not matched to a gene; V was cut back by 6 bases and J by 4 bases. The CDR3 loop reads CASSQGQGAVYGYTF. CDR3 nucleotide sequence: TGTGCCAGTAGCCAAGGACAGGGGGCGGTCTATGGCTACACCTTC.

The chain couples TRBV30 to TRBJ1-6, with a tentative D call TRBD1 (6 bases). The germline CDR1 and CDR2 sequences are GTSNPN and SVGIG (reference sequence). This CDR3 is 14 amino acids long. V lost 3 bases to trimming and J lost 6 bases, with 12 bases between them. The CDR3 region is CAWSSGRGNSPLHF. The DNA for the CDR3 is TGTGCCTGGAGCTCGGGCAGGGGTAATTCACCCCTCCACTTT. The entire variable domain, with the rest obtained from reference TRBV30 and TRBJ1-6, is as follows: SQTIHQWPATLVQPVGSPLSLECTVEGTSNPNLYWYRQAAGRGLQLLFYSVGIGQISSEVPQNLSASRPQDRQFILSSKKLLLSDSGFYLCAWSSGRGNSPLHFGNGTRLTVT.

This clone occurred once. This sequence joins TRBV7-8 and TRBJ2-7; 7 nucleotides align to TRBD1. The V gene end was trimmed by 6 bases and the J gene end by 4 bases; junction bases not matched to a gene: 3. The CDR3 length is 12 residues. The germline V gene has CDR1 SGHVS and CDR2 FQNEAQ. The CDR3 DNA is TGTGCCAGCAGGGGACAGAATTACGAGCAGTACTTC. Protein: CASRGQNYEQYF. Drawing the rest from reference TRBV7-8 and TRBJ2-7, the complete variable domain is GAGVSQSPRYKVAKRGQDVALRCDPISGHVSLFWYQQALGQGPEFLTYFQNEAQLDKSGLPSDRFFAERPEGSVSTLKIQRTQQEDSAVYLCASRGQNYEQYFGPGTRLTVT.

The J gene is TRBJ2-3, the V gene TRBV28; D not resolved. CDR1 MDHEN and CDR2 SYDVKM come from the germline V gene. There are 16 residues in the CDR3. Trimming took off 5 bases at V and 0 bases at J, with 15 bases between the two ends. In DNA, the CDR3 is TGTGCCAGCAGTCGAAATAGCCCCAGGAGCACAGATACGCAGTATTTT. Translating gives CASSRNSPRSTDTQYF.

The CDR3 loop reads CASSQPAGPRNTEAFF. The CDR3 DNA reads TGCGCCAGCAGCCAACCCGCGGGACCAAGGAACACTGAAGCTTTCTTT. V gene TRBV4-1 combines with J gene TRBJ1-1; perhaps TRBD1 as D (5 bases). The CDR3 loop spans 16 amino acids. Germline CDR1 is MGHRA and CDR2 is YSYEKL. Between the trimmed V and J ends, which lost 2 bases and 1 base, there was a span of 14 bases.

This clone has a handful of counts. The chain uses TRBV3-1 (or the pseudogene TRBV3-2) and TRBJ1-6; 7 nucleotides line up with TRBD1. V lost 5 bases to trimming and J lost 7 bases; unmatched junction nucleotides: 11. The CDR3 covers 16 residues. The V gene's germline CDR1 is LGHDT and CDR2 YNNKEL (reference sequence). The DNA for the CDR3 is TGTGCCAGCAGCATGAGACAGGGTCTAAAGAATTCACCCCTCCACTTT. Translated: CASSMRQGLKNSPLHF.

The rearrangement links TRBV30 to TRBJ1-6; TRBD1 agrees at 9 bases. J lost 6 bases, V lost 6 bases, and 9 bases had no gene match. This CDR3 spans 15 amino acids. From germline, CDR1 is GTSNPN and CDR2 SVGIG (reference sequence). The CDR3: CACQRGQGGNSPLHF. The CDR3, as DNA: TGTGCCTGCCAAAGGGGACAGGGCGGTAATTCACCCCTCCACTTT.

This chain connects TRBV7-8 to TRBJ1-6; TRBD1 matches 10 bases. Per germline, CDR1 SGHVS and CDR2 FQNEAQ. This CDR3 has 14 amino acids. Trimming took 1 base from V and 13 from J; bases not matched to a gene: 4. The CDR3 region has the DNA TGTGCCAGCAGCTTAGGGGGACAGGGGTGGCCCCTCCACTTT. Encoded protein: CASSLGGQGWPLHF.

The chain employs TRBV28 and TRBJ1-1; D might be TRBD1 (5 bases). Germline CDR1 reads MDHEN; CDR2 reads SYDVKM. The V end lost 6 bases, the J end lost 1 base, and 24 bases lay between the germline ends. The length of the CDR3 is 18 residues. CDR3 protein: CASSSLGVTRWGNTEAFF. CDR3 DNA sequence: TGTGCCAGCAGCTCCTTGGGGGTCACTCGGTGGGGGAACACTGAAGCTTTCTTT.

V gene TRBV7-2 combines with J gene TRBJ2-3, with 8 bases aligning to TRBD2. Germline CDR1 is SGHTA and CDR2 is FQGNSA. This CDR3 has 15 amino acids. With V trimmed by 0 bases and J by 3 bases, 2 bases remained unmatched. The CDR3 DNA sequence: TGTGCCAGCAGCTTAGCGGCGGGAGGAACAGATACGCAGTATTTT. Translated: CASSLAAGGTDTQYF.

Only one count was recorded for this clone. The J gene is TRBJ2-1, the V gene TRBV5-1; D might be TRBD2 (6 bases). V lost 1 base and J 2 bases, leaving 13 bases between the germline ends. The germline gives CDR1 SGHRS, CDR2 YFSETQ. The CDR3 runs to 16 residues. DNA for the CDR3: TGCGCCAGCAGCTTGCGACCTTCGGGGGCCTACAATGAGCAGTTCTTC. It codes for CASSLRPSGAYNEQFF. Using reference TRBV5-1 and TRBJ2-1 for the parts outside the CDR3, the full variable domain is KAGVTQTPRYLIKTRGQQVTLSCSPISGHRSVSWYQQTPGQGLQFLFEYFSETQRNKGNFPGRFSGRQFSNSRSEMNVSTLELGDSALYLCASSLRPSGAYNEQFFGPGTRLTVL.

The chain employs TRBV6-5 and TRBJ2-3, with 14 positions matching TRBD2. The germline V gene encodes CDR1 MNHEY and CDR2 SVGAGI. J gave up 6 bases and V 3 bases, and 5 bases lay outside the gene matches. The CDR3 length is 16 residues. CDR3 sequence (DNA): TGTGCCAGCAGTTATTCGGGGACTAGCGGGAGTGATACGCAGTATTTT. Amino acid sequence: CASSYSGTSGSDTQYF.

The gene calls are TRBV30 and TRBJ2-3; the match to TRBD2 covers 14 bases. The V gene end was trimmed by 5 bases and the J gene end by 4 bases; junction bases not matched to a gene: 5. The germline CDR1 and CDR2 sequences are GTSNPN and SVGIG (reference sequence). The CDR3 totals 15 residues. The CDR3 coding sequence is TGTGCCTGGGACGGGACTAGCGGGAGAGCAGATACGCAGTATTTT. This codes for CAWDGTSGRADTQYF.

By its share, this clone is medium-sized (0.01 to 0.1%). The chain employs TRBV4-1 and TRBJ2-5; D gene unclear. Germline CDR1 is MGHRA and CDR2 is YSYEKL. Trimming cost V 4 bases and J 0 bases, with 18 bases left between them. This CDR3 is built from 17 residues. Here the CDR3 DNA reads TGCGCCAGCAGCCGGCACTCCAGGCAATTAAACCAAGAGACCCAGTACTTC. Protein sequence: CASSRHSRQLNQETQYF.

The chain combines TRBV29-1 with TRBJ2-3; 10 bases fit TRBD1. CDR1 and CDR2 (germline): SQVTM, ANQGSEA. The CDR3 runs to 14 residues. The V and J ends lost 6 bases and 4 bases, in that order; junction bases with no gene match: 7. CDR3 in amino acids: CSVRTGGIPDTQYF. CDR3 bases: TGCAGCGTGCGGACAGGGGGTATCCCAGATACGCAGTATTTT.

This chain connects TRBV6-4 to TRBJ2-3; 8 bases map to TRBD2. CDR3 length equals 15 residues. The V segment lost 2 bases and the J segment 0 bases; nucleotides outside the gene matches: 1. Germline CDR1 and CDR2: MRHNA and SNTAGT. CDR3 bases: TGTGCCAGCAGTGACGCTAGCGGGAGCACAGATACGCAGTATTTT. Protein sequence: CASSDASGSTDTQYF.

CDR3 in amino acids: CSARWTEAFF. CDR3 sequence (DNA): TGCAGTGCTAGATGGACTGAAGCTTTCTTT. V is TRBV20-1 and J is TRBJ1-1; D not resolved. Germline values: CDR1 DFQATT, CDR2 SNEGSKA (reference sequence). This CDR3 is built from 10 residues. With 2 bases removed from V and 5 bases from J, the gap between germline ends came to 3 bases.

The chain recombines TRBV10-3 with TRBJ1-5; D uncertain. CDR3 length: 15 residues. Germline CDR1 and CDR2: ENHRY and SYGVKD. V shed 6 bases and J shed 0 bases, with 12 bases lying between them. The CDR3 spells CAIRKTGDSNQPQHF. CDR3 sequence (DNA): TGTGCCATCAGAAAGACGGGAGATAGCAATCAGCCCCAGCATTTT.

The V gene is TRBV10-3, the J gene TRBJ2-5; D gene ambiguous. Germline CDR1 reads ENHRY; CDR2 reads SYGVKD. The CDR3 extends over 10 amino acids. V shed 8 bases and J shed 2 bases, with 3 bases lying between them. CDR3 sequence (DNA): TGTGCCATCGGACAAGAGACCCAGTACTTC. Translating it yields CAIGQETQYF.

This clone has just a few counts. V and J are TRBV9 and TRBJ2-7, with D possibly TRBD2 on 6 matching bases. The V end was cut by 1 base, the J end by 2 bases, with 16 bases between. Germline CDR1 and CDR2: SGDLS and YYNGEE. The CDR3 sequence is 16 residues long. The CDR3 loop is CASSVSLLASTYEQYF. The DNA of the CDR3 is TGTGCCAGCAGCGTAAGCCTCCTAGCGTCAACCTACGAGCAGTACTTC.

This clone was counted between two and nine times. The chain uses TRBV5-7 and TRBJ1-1, with 7 positions matching TRBD1. TRBV5-7 is treated as an ORF (open reading frame) with a function not yet certain. After removal of 4 bases from V and 6 bases from J, the junction contained 9 bases not matched to a gene. There are 14 residues in the CDR3. The chain's CDR3 is CASSPPRQGPEAFF. CDR3 DNA: TGTGCCAGCAGCCCGCCCAGACAGGGCCCTGAAGCTTTCTTT.

This clone was recorded only once. The chain couples TRBV11-2 to TRBJ2-5; 7 positions agree with TRBD2. CDR3 length: 16 residues. CDR1 is SGHAT and CDR2 is FQNNGV in the germline V gene. Unmatched junction bases numbered 9, after V lost 1 base and J lost 4 bases. CDR3 bases: TGTGCCAGCAGCTTAGTTTTAACTAGCGATTTAGAGACCCAGTACTTC. Residues: CASSLVLTSDLETQYF.

This chain links TRBV28 with TRBJ2-2; the D gene is possibly TRBD2 (6 bases). The CDR3 has 13 residues. The germline V gene has CDR1 MDHEN and CDR2 SYDVKM. V gave up 7 bases and J gave up 4 bases, with 10 bases separating them. The CDR3: CASKRGITGELFF. The CDR3 DNA reads as TGTGCCAGCAAACGGGGGATCACCGGGGAGCTGTTTTTT.